This T cell receptor beta chain originates from a study of cytomegalovirus exposure and HLA in healthy donors. Concerning this clone: Its antigen is still unknown.

V shed 1 base, J shed 7 bases, and the junction held 4 bases outside the gene matches. Per germline, CDR1 SGHNT and CDR2 YENEEA. The CDR3 has 14 residues. The study's findings and limits: The majority of TCR sequences were rare, yet some public TCRs appeared in many donors. A later analysis by the authors found several of the most significant clusters apparently linked to common viral pathogens. V- and J-gene trimming in TCR beta was tied to a missense DCLRE1C variant by an analysis performed later.

With 60 Vbeta and 13 Jbeta primers, the PCR was carried out. Clones were read by immunoSEQ multiplex PCR, and TCRdb kept only the in-frame ones, dropping some. The top ten hold less than 2.5% of the sample, which has around 200,000 clones, approximately 85% seen once. Source material: PBMCs. This clonotype was obtained from a woman between 50 and 59 years old in good health and CMV-seronegative. The rearrangement joins TRBV11-3 to TRBJ2-1; 7 bases match TRBD1. CDR3 sequence (DNA): TGTGCCAGCAGCTTAGGGACAGGTAGAAATGAGCAGTTCTTC. Protein product: CASSLGTGRNEQFF.